This T cell receptor beta chain was captured by sequencing in a study of CXCR3-negative and CXCR3-positive naive CD8 T cells. About this clonotype itself: The antigen remains undetermined.

General study findings and limits: TRB CDR3 hydrophobicity was greater in CXCR3-positive naive cells than in CXCR3-negative naive cells.

Carrying UMI labels, the TRB cDNA libraries were prepared through 5' RACE. TCRdb reworked the 5' RACE reads into one entry per CDR3 protein, no DNA. This table lists some 110,000 distinct CDR3 sequences. This clonotype originated in a human donor in good health. Some clones in this sample may be carry-over from other donors' samples. The sample taken for sequencing was naive CXCR3+ CD8+ T cells from blood. The subset denotes: CD45RO-CCR7+CD27+CD95- naive CD8+ T cells expressing CXCR3 (TNR3+).

This CDR3 reads CASKTGAETNYGYTF. The chain couples TRBV6-5 to TRBJ1-2; no DNA is available, so the TRBD1 call from TCRdb remains unchecked. Looked up from germline, CDR1 is MNHEY and CDR2 is SVGAGI. The CDR3 contains 15 residues.